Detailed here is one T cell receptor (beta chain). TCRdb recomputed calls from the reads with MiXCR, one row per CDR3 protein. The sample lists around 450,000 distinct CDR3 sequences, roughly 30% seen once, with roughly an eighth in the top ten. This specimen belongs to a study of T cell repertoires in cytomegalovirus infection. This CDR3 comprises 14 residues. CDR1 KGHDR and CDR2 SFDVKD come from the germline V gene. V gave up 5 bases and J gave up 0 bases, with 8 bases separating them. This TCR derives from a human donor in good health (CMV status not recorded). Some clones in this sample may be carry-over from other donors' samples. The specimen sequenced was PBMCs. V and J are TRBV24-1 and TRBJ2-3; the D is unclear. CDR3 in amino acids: CATSGQTSTDTQYF. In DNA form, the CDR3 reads TGTGCCACCAGTGGCCAGACTAGCACAGATACGCAGTATTTT.